Here is one TCR beta chain with its context. Its antigen is still unknown. At one boundary the junction diverges from the germline segment, which might be a read error. The data derive from a study of blood T cells in healthy people across ages. Study-wide findings and caveats: There were more naive CD4+ cells and higher diversity in long-lived donors than in aged donors.

Germline lookup yields CDR1 MDHEN and CDR2 SYDVKM. This CDR3 is 11 amino acids long. Total RNA was isolated from each sample in quantities of at least 6 micrograms. Combining a sample-barcoded 5' primer with a J-beta primer mix, a second PCR ran for about 7 to 12 cycles. MiXCR was run by TCRdb on the 5' RACE reads, yielding one entry per CDR3 protein. The sample has about 970,000 distinct CDR3 sequences, 45% to 60% seen once. The TCR was taken from a woman aged 55-69 years in good health. The chain recombines TRBV28 with TRBJ2-5, with D unclear. Sequenced: blood. The CDR3 region has the DNA TGTGCCATCAGTTTATGGTACGAGCGGTACTTC. Translation gives CAISLWYERYF. Drawing the rest from reference TRBV28 and TRBJ2-5, the complete variable domain is DVKVTQSSRYLVKRTGEKVFLECVQDMDHENMFWYRQDPGLGLRLIYFSYDVKMKEKGDIPEGYSVSREKKERFSLILESASTNQTSMYLCAISLWYERYFGPGTRLLVL.